These 16 T cell receptor beta chains share one sample of origin, sequenced in a study of cytomegalovirus exposure and HLA in healthy donors. This PCR relied on a set of 60 Vbeta primers and 13 Jbeta primers. Assay: immunoSEQ multiplex PCR; the TCRdb copy retains only in-frame clones and omits some. The sample has roughly 150,000 clones, around 85% seen once. Sequenced sample: PBMCs. These receptors all come from a boy younger than 10 in good health and CMV-seronegative.

The rearrangement joins TRBV28 to TRBJ1-5; TRBD1 aligns across 9 bases. The CDR3 contains 15 residues. Germline V gene lookup returns CDR1 MDHEN and CDR2 SYDVKM. The junction had 3 bases not matched to a gene; V was cut back by 4 bases and J by 2 bases. The CDR3 reads CASSWGDRGNQPQHF. The CDR3 region has the DNA TGTGCCAGCAGTTGGGGGGACAGGGGCAATCAGCCCCAGCATTTT.

The rearrangement joins TRBV5-1 to TRBJ2-5; 7 nucleotides align to TRBD2. Germline CDR1 reads SGHRS; CDR2 reads YFSETQ. The V segment lost 3 bases and the J segment 2 bases; nucleotides outside the gene matches: 10. The CDR3 is made up of 16 amino acids. CDR3 DNA sequence: TGCGCCAGCAGCTCCTCGGCCGTAGCGGGTCAAGAGACCCAGTACTTC. This gives the protein CASSSSAVAGQETQYF.

With respect to this clone: At one of its ends the junction is not consistent with the germline gene, which may arise from a read error. Other DNA sequences within the sample encode an identical CDR3. The V call is TRBV28, the J call TRBJ1-3; the match to TRBD1 covers 8 bases. The CDR3 runs 13 residues. Germline V gene lookup returns CDR1 MDHEN and CDR2 SYDVKM. The CDR3 DNA reads TGCGCCAGCTCGGACAGGGCGGGAAACACCATATATTTT. Its translation: CASSDRAGNTIYF. The full variable domain, rest sourced from reference TRBV28 and TRBJ1-3, is DVKVTQSSRYLVKRTGEKVFLECVQDMDHENMFWYRQDPGLGLRLIYFSYDVKMKEKGDIPEGYSVSREKKERFSLILESASTNQTSMYLCASSDRAGNTIYFGEGSWLTVV.

As to this clone: This CDR3 is also generated by other DNA sequences in the sample. The chain couples TRBV27 to TRBJ1-4, with unresolved D. CDR3 length: 11 amino acids. Trimming left V 6 bases short and J 8 bases short, with 7 bases between. Germline CDR1 MNHEY, CDR2 SMNVEV (reference sequence). In nucleotides, the CDR3 is TGTGCCAGCAGCCCGGGGGAAAAACTGTTTTTT. This sequence encodes CASSPGEKLFF.

The rearrangement uses TRBV15 and TRBJ2-3; maybe TRBD2 (7 bases). The CDR3 is 17 amino acids. The V gene's germline CDR1 is LNHNV and CDR2 YYDKDF (reference sequence). V gave up 0 bases and J gave up 6 bases, with 19 bases separating them. CDR3 residues: CATSRDKGGPRGDTQYF. The DNA of the CDR3 is TGTGCCACCAGCAGAGATAAGGGGGGGCCGCGGGGTGATACGCAGTATTTT.

This rearrangement joins TRBV27 to TRBJ2-2; 7 nucleotides match TRBD2. Germline V gene data show CDR1 as MNHEY and CDR2 as SMNVEV (reference sequence). The V segment lost 0 bases and the J segment 0 bases; nucleotides outside the gene matches: 13. This CDR3 comprises 20 residues. CDR3 in amino acids: CASSLSGLAAQRPNTGELFF. CDR3 bases: TGTGCCAGCAGTTTATCTGGCCTAGCGGCCCAAAGGCCGAACACCGGGGAGCTGTTTTTT.

As regards this clone: At one end, the junction sequence differs from germline, possibly due to a read error. The chain joins TRBV9 to TRBJ2-5, with a weak D call TRBD2 (7 bases). Germline CDR1 reads SGDLS; CDR2 reads YYNGEE. There are 16 residues in the CDR3. CDR3 protein: CAGSVGGGGGGETQYF. Here the CDR3 DNA reads TGTGCCGGCAGCGTAGGGGGGGGTGGAGGGGGAGAGACCCAGTACTTC.

This clone was seen a single time. The chain is built from TRBV18 and TRBJ2-5, with D perhaps TRBD2 (6 bases). V gave up 3 bases and J gave up 5 bases, with 10 bases separating them. The CDR3 is 13 amino acids. The germline CDR1 and CDR2 sequences are KGHSH and LQKENI. Here the CDR3 reads CASSPPGEETQYF. The CDR3 nucleotides read TGTGCCAGCTCACCTCCGGGAGAGGAGACCCAGTACTTC.

The genes are TRBV6-1 and TRBJ2-1, with TRBD1 matching over 9 bases. Per the germline V gene, CDR1 is MNHNS and CDR2 is SASEGT. With 7 bases clipped from V and 1 base from J, the junction kept 5 bases outside the gene matches. This CDR3 region has 15 residues. CDR3 sequence reads: CASTLQGASYNEQFF. In DNA form, the CDR3 reads TGTGCCAGCACCTTACAGGGGGCATCCTACAATGAGCAGTTCTTC.

V is TRBV15 and J is TRBJ2-7; D unresolved. Trimming removed 8 bases from V and 2 bases from J, with 13 bases in between. Germline V CDR1 and CDR2: LNHNV, YYDKDF (reference sequence). CDR3 length: 13 residues. CDR3 protein: CATPTFRTYEQYF. Written as DNA, the CDR3 is TGTGCCACCCCAACGTTCAGAACCTACGAGCAGTACTTC.

This chain connects TRBV18 to TRBJ2-5; D remains ambiguous. The CDR3 has 12 residues. V was trimmed by 4 bases and J by 4 bases, leaving 7 bases between them. Germline CDR1 is KGHSH and CDR2 is LQKENI. The CDR3: CASSQTGETQYF. Written as DNA, the CDR3 is TGTGCCAGCTCACAAACGGGAGAGACCCAGTACTTC.

The chain couples TRBV19 to TRBJ1-5; TRBD1 aligns across 7 bases. The V gene's germline CDR1 is LNHDA and CDR2 SQIVND (reference sequence). The length of the CDR3 is 15 residues. Losses at the gene ends were 6 bases for V and 5 bases for J; bases not matched to a gene: 10. Written as DNA, the CDR3 is TGTGCCAGTAGACTTGTGGACAGGCCTTATCAGCCCCAGCATTTT. Its translation is CASRLVDRPYQPQHF.

CDR3 amino acids: CASSEYWGQRETQYF. In nucleotides, the CDR3 is TGTGCCAGCAGTGAGTACTGGGGGCAGAGGGAGACCCAGTACTTC. This chain joins TRBV25-1 and TRBJ2-5; D might be TRBD1 (6 bases). CDR3 length: 15 residues. The V and J ends lost 3 bases and 5 bases respectively, with 16 bases between them. CDR1 is MGHDK and CDR2 is SYGVNS in the germline V gene.

This clone was picked up a small number of times. J is TRBJ2-1 and V is TRBV14; 7 bases fit TRBD1. V trimming: 4 bases; J trimming: 6 bases; junction bases outside the gene matches: 15. The CDR3 has 17 amino acids. Per germline, CDR1 SGHDN and CDR2 FVKESK. In DNA, the CDR3 is TGTGCCAGCAGCCCCGGGACAGCCGACAATGGCGGCAATGAGCAGTTCTTC. Its protein is CASSPGTADNGGNEQFF.

V and J are TRBV27 and TRBJ1-4; a weak D match, TRBD1 (5 bases). The CDR3 has 14 residues. In germline, CDR1 is MNHEY, CDR2 SMNVEV (reference sequence). Trimming shortened V by 5 bases and J by 8 bases, and 15 bases separated the two germline ends. CDR3 DNA sequence: TGTGCCAGCAGTCCCGGGGGAAGGGGAGAAAAACTGTTTTTT. Protein sequence: CASSPGGRGEKLFF. Complete variable domain (other parts from reference TRBV27 and TRBJ1-4): EAQVTQNPRYLITVTGKKLTVTCSQNMNHEYMSWYRQDPGLGLRQIYYSMNVEVTDKGDVPEGYKVSRKEKRNFPLILESPSPNQTSLYFCASSPGGRGEKLFFGSGTQLSVL.

The chain carries TRBV30 and TRBJ1-1; 8 positions agree with TRBD1. After removal of 5 bases from V and 4 bases from J, the junction contained 6 bases not matched to a gene. Germline V gene data show CDR1 as GTSNPN and CDR2 as SVGIG (reference sequence). The CDR3 has 13 amino acids. CDR3 loop: CAWCQGAGTEAFF. The CDR3 coding sequence is TGTGCCTGGTGTCAGGGGGCTGGCACTGAAGCTTTCTTT.